This T cell receptor beta chain derives from a study of shared clonotypes between healthy human individuals. Study outcomes and limitations: Few donors limited the genetic and exposure-history diversity represented.

Turning to this clone: The target antigen is unknown.

For every subset, genomic DNA was evenly distributed across several immunoSEQ plates. Generated by immunoSEQ multiplex PCR, the TCRdb table keeps only in-frame clones and is missing some. The table has approximately 2.5 million clones, 80% to 95% seen once. The CDR3 is made up of 12 amino acids. Per germline, CDR1 SNHLY and CDR2 FYNNEI. V lost 7 bases and J 9 bases, leaving 13 bases between the germline ends. The receptor comes from a man younger than 35 in good health. Some clones in this sample may be carry-over from other donors' samples. The sequenced sample was naive CD4+ T cells from PBMCs. Subset denoted: CD45RA+ positively selected. The rearrangement links TRBV2 to TRBJ2-1; weak D call: TRBD1 (6 bases). The CDR3 protein is CASTREGGEQFF. CDR3 in DNA: TGTGCCAGCACCAGGGAAGGGGGTGAGCAGTTCTTC.